Listed here are 17 T cell receptor beta chains from one sample, sequenced in a study of cytomegalovirus exposure and HLA in healthy donors. The data were produced by immunoSEQ multiplex PCR, yet TCRdb's version contains in-frame clones alone and is incomplete. The sample shows 80,000 to 100,000 clones, more than 75% of them seen only once. Source material: PBMCs. The receptors shown here come from a man aged 18 to 29 in good health and CMV-seropositive.

CDR3 nucleotides: TGTGCCAGCACCCCGGTCGTGACTTACAATGAGCAGTTCTTC. Its translation is CASTPVVTYNEQFF. The chain carries TRBV28 and TRBJ2-1; D is ambiguous. CDR1 and CDR2 from the germline V gene are MDHEN and SYDVKM. The CDR3 loop spans 14 amino acids. The V and J ends lost 7 bases and 4 bases respectively, with 14 bases between them.

The chain couples TRBV27 to TRBJ1-1; the match to TRBD1 covers 7 bases. In germline, CDR1 is MNHEY, CDR2 SMNVEV (reference sequence). V lost 6 bases and J lost 0; bases outside the gene matches: 4. The CDR3 is made up of 14 amino acids. The CDR3 sequence is CASSYGTVNTEAFF. The CDR3 DNA is TGTGCCAGCAGCTACGGGACAGTGAACACTGAAGCTTTCTTT.

The rearrangement links TRBV12-5 to TRBJ1-1; 10 bases align to TRBD1. In germline, CDR1 is LGHNT, CDR2 FRNRAP. The CDR3 loop spans 16 amino acids. The V gene end was trimmed by 6 bases and the J gene end by 8 bases; junction bases not matched to a gene: 15. DNA of the CDR3: TGTGCTAGTGGCAGCGCCGGGACAGGGGCGCTCCCCGAAGCTTTCTTT. Residues: CASGSAGTGALPEAFF.

This rearrangement joins TRBV7-2 to TRBJ2-5, with 11 nucleotides matching TRBD2. Germline lookup yields CDR1 SGHTA and CDR2 FQGNSA. J was trimmed by 3 bases and V by 3 bases; bases with no gene match: 6. This CDR3 contains 16 residues. The CDR3 sequence is CASSFGLAGGKETQYF. CDR3 coding DNA: TGTGCCAGCAGCTTTGGGCTAGCGGGGGGTAAAGAGACCCAGTACTTC.

The CDR3 DNA is TGTGCCAGCAGTTTACTCGGCACTCATATAGCGGGGGGCTCCTACGAGCAGTACTTC. Its protein product is CASSLLGTHIAGGSYEQYF. The chain uses TRBV27 and TRBJ2-7; the match to TRBD2 covers 10 bases. The V segment lost 2 bases and the J segment 0 bases; nucleotides outside the gene matches: 13. Germline V gene sequence: CDR1 MNHEY, CDR2 SMNVEV (reference sequence). This CDR3 comprises 19 residues.

This chain connects TRBV19 to TRBJ2-5; TRBD1 matches at 7 bases. This CDR3 has 12 residues. In germline, CDR1 is LNHDA, CDR2 SQIVND (reference sequence). After removal of 6 bases from V and 5 bases from J, the junction contained 3 bases not matched to a gene. CDR3 protein: CASRDRRETQYF. CDR3 in DNA: TGTGCCAGTAGGGACAGGAGGGAGACCCAGTACTTC.

This clone was counted between two and nine times. The chain couples TRBV4-3 to TRBJ2-2; no firm D call. In germline, CDR1 is LGHNA, CDR2 YSLEER. The CDR3 length is 11 residues. Trimming left V 6 bases short and J 13 bases short, with 12 bases between. CDR3 sequence (DNA): TGCGCCAGCAGTTCCAGTGGTGGGCTGTTTTTT. Amino acid sequence: CASSSSGGLFF.

The chain is built from TRBV6-5 and TRBJ1-6, with a weak D call TRBD1 (5 bases). The CDR3 consists of 16 residues. CDR1 MNHEY and CDR2 SVGAGI come from the germline V gene. The ends were cut back, 2 bases at V and 6 bases at J, with 14 bases in the middle. The CDR3 coding sequence is TGTGCCAGCAGTTACAATGGGGCAACTTTTAATTCACCCCTCCACTTT. This gives the protein CASSYNGATFNSPLHF.

This CDR3 reads CASSDTKGQGGSNTEAFF. CDR3 DNA sequence: TGTGCCAGCAGCGATACGAAGGGACAGGGAGGTTCTAACACTGAAGCTTTCTTT. The chain links TRBV7-9 to TRBJ1-1, with TRBD1 identical over 9 bases. The V gene's germline CDR1 is SEHNR and CDR2 FQNEAQ (reference sequence). The CDR3 is 18 amino acids. V lost 5 bases and J lost 2; bases outside the gene matches: 15.

The CDR3 sequence: CASSIDQGRDSPLHF. CDR3 bases: TGTGCCAGTAGTATAGATCAGGGGAGAGATTCACCCCTCCACTTT. J is TRBJ1-6 and V is TRBV19; the D gene is possibly TRBD1 (6 bases). The CDR3 has 15 residues. Trimming removed 0 bases at V and 8 bases at J, with 11 bases between. Per germline, CDR1 LNHDA and CDR2 SQIVND (reference sequence). Complete variable domain (other parts from reference TRBV19 and TRBJ1-6): DGGITQSPKYLFRKEGQNVTLSCEQNLNHDAMYWYRQDPGQGLRLIYYSQIVNDFQKGDIAEGYSVSREKKESFPLTVTSAQKNPTAFYLCASSIDQGRDSPLHFGNGTRLTVT.

This clone has more than one count but fewer than ten. The chain combines TRBV10-1 with TRBJ2-7; 8 bases agree with TRBD2. Per germline, CDR1 WNHNN and CDR2 SYGVQD (reference sequence). This CDR3 region has 16 residues. V was clipped by 2 bases and J by 3 bases; unmatched bases: 9. The CDR3 sequence is CASSEKTGTRNYEQYF. The CDR3 coding sequence is TGCGCCAGCAGTGAGAAAACCGGGACTAGGAACTACGAGCAGTACTTC.

The chain uses TRBV11-2 and TRBJ1-1; a weak D match, TRBD1 (6 bases). V was cut by 2 bases and J by 5 bases, with 18 bases left in between. The CDR3 spans 16 residues. The germline gives CDR1 SGHAT, CDR2 FQNNGV. CDR3 sequence reads: CASSLFPPPGDTEAFF. CDR3 DNA: TGTGCCAGCAGCTTATTTCCCCCGCCAGGGGATACTGAAGCTTTCTTT.

The chain couples TRBV7-9 to TRBJ1-4, with a weak D call TRBD1 (6 bases). There are 16 residues in the CDR3. The V gene lost 1 base and the J gene lost 4 bases, with 13 bases spanning the gap. The germline V gene has CDR1 SEHNR and CDR2 FQNEAQ (reference sequence). The chain's CDR3 is CASSLGVGRGNEKLFF. Here the CDR3 DNA reads TGTGCCAGCAGCTTAGGCGTTGGCAGGGGTAATGAAAAACTGTTTTTT.

This clone was detected only once. The CDR3 is CASSLRGQGPYEQYF. CDR3 DNA sequence: TGTGCCAGCAGCTTAAGGGGACAGGGGCCCTACGAGCAGTACTTC. The rearrangement uses TRBV11-3 and TRBJ2-7, with 10 nucleotides matching TRBD1. From germline, CDR1 is SGHNT and CDR2 YENEEA. V trimming: 2 bases; J trimming: 2 bases; junction bases outside the gene matches: 3. CDR3 length: 15 amino acids.

V is TRBV19 and J is TRBJ2-3; 7 nucleotides agree with TRBD1. This CDR3 comprises 14 residues. CDR1 and CDR2 (germline): LNHDA, SQIVND (reference sequence). V lost 1 base, J lost 6 bases, and 4 bases stayed unmatched. The CDR3 nucleotides read TGTGCCAGTAGTATAGCGACAGGGATGGATACGCAGTATTTT. It codes for CASSIATGMDTQYF. The complete variable domain, with remaining parts taken from reference TRBV19 and TRBJ2-3, reads DGGITQSPKYLFRKEGQNVTLSCEQNLNHDAMYWYRQDPGQGLRLIYYSQIVNDFQKGDIAEGYSVSREKKESFPLTVTSAQKNPTAFYLCASSIATGMDTQYFGPGTRLTVL.

The V call is TRBV7-2, the J call TRBJ2-1; 13 bases match TRBD2. The CDR3 runs to 15 residues. The J segment lost 9 bases and the V segment lost 5 bases, leaving 7 bases of the junction unmatched. Germline V lookup: CDR1 SGHTA, CDR2 FQGNSA. This CDR3 is CASSPGLAGVIEQFF. In DNA, the CDR3 is TGTGCCAGCAGCCCAGGACTAGCGGGAGTGATTGAGCAGTTCTTC.

The chain carries TRBV5-6 and TRBJ2-7; 9 nucleotides match TRBD1. The CDR3 extends over 14 amino acids. Germline V lookup: CDR1 SGHDT, CDR2 YYEEEE. J gave up 6 bases and V 5 bases, and 9 bases lay outside the gene matches. The CDR3 is CASSQRDRASEQYF. In DNA, the CDR3 is TGTGCCAGCAGTCAGAGGGACAGGGCCTCCGAGCAGTACTTC.